This T cell receptor (beta chain) was sequenced in a study of CD8 T cells in Susac syndrome. Roughly 0.45 to 1 ug RNA was reverse transcribed with random hexamers. TCRdb re-called the immunoSEQ multiplex PCR reads with MiXCR, one entry per CDR3 protein. In the table there are fewer than 65,000 distinct CDR3 sequences, over 85% of which are singletons. V was clipped by 4 bases and J by 0 bases, with 10 bases between them. The germline V gene encodes CDR1 MNHEY and CDR2 SVGEGT. This CDR3 is 16 amino acids long. The sequencing sample was made of CD8+ T cells from PBMCs. V usage is TRBV6-2 or TRBV6-3 and J usage is TRBJ2-6; D gene unclear. This sequence originates from a human donor in good health. Here the CDR3 reads CASSLGPPSGANVLTF. CDR3 DNA: TGTGCCAGCAGTTTAGGTCCCCCCTCTGGGGCCAACGTCCTGACTTTC.